This TCR beta chain originates from a study of blood T cell repertoires in COVID-19. For the study at large: Acute and convalescent COVID-19 specimens originated in the United States, Italy and Spain. Sample material is recorded as cDNA or gDNA derived from T cells, B-cell-depleted T cells, or PBMCs.

In the original workflow: Estimated nucleated cell counts came from reference gene primer amplification. Here immunoSEQ multiplex PCR was the method, and the copy in TCRdb shows in-frame clones only, minus some. V and J calls and clone size follow that table, whereas D and trimming were derived from the DNA. The profile shows around 200,000 clones, approximately 91% of them singletons. The CDR3 sequence is 13 residues long. Per the germline V gene, CDR1 is MGHDK and CDR2 is SYGVNS. V lost 5 bases to trimming and J lost 4 bases, with 11 bases between them. The specimen was peripheral blood. The chain joins TRBV25-1 to TRBJ1-2; D not resolved. This TCR came from a man aged 25 to 40 with acute or convalescent COVID-19. CDR3 loop: CASSRAEGYGYTF. The CDR3 DNA reads as TGTGCCAGCAGTAGGGCCGAGGGCTATGGCTACACCTTC.